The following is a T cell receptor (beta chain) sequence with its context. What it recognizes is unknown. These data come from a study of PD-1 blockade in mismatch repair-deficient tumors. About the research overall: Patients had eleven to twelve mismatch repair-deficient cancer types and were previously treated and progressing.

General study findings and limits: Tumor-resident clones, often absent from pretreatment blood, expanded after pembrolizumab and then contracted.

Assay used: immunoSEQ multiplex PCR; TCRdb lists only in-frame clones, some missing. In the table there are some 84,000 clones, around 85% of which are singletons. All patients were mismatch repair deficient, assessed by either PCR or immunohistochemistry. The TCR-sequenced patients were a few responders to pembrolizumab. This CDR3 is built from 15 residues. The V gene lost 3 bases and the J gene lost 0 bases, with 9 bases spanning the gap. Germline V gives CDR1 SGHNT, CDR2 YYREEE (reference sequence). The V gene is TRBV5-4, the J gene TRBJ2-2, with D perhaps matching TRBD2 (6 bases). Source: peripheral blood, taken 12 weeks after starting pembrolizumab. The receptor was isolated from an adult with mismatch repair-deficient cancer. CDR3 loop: CASSWDWANTGELFF. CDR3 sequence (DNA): TGTGCCAGCAGCTGGGACTGGGCGAACACCGGGGAGCTGTTTTTT. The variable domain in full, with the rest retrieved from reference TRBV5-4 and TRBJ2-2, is ETGVTQSPTHLIKTRGQQVTLRCSSQSGHNTVSWYQQALGQGPQFIFQYYREEENGRGNFPPRFSGLQFPNYSSELNVNALELDDSALYLCASSWDWANTGELFFGEGSRLTVL.